These 17 T cell receptor beta chains share one sample of origin, sequenced in a study of T cells after yellow fever vaccination. TCRdb re-derived calls from the 5' RACE reads in MiXCR, one entry per CDR3 protein. Of about 30,000 distinct CDR3 sequences listed, 4.4% are singletons. The sequenced sample was CD8+ T cells sorted from PBMCs, obtained 5 days after the yellow fever booster vaccination. These receptors were obtained from a man under 40 who received the YFV17D yellow fever vaccine.

This clonotype was counted at least ten times. The rearrangement joins TRBV20-1 to TRBJ2-5, with D perhaps being TRBD1 or TRBD2 (5 bases each). The CDR3 runs 18 residues. The V end lost 0 bases, the J end lost 1 base, and 21 bases lay between the germline ends. Looked up from germline, CDR1 is DFQATT and CDR2 is SNEGSKA (reference sequence). Here the CDR3 DNA reads TGCAGTGCTAGAGATCAGGGCACAGGACTCATACTCCAAGAGACCCAGTACTTC. It translates to CSARDQGTGLILQETQYF.

The genes are TRBV11-2 and TRBJ1-1; D is unresolved. With 5 bases removed from V and 2 bases from J, the gap between germline ends came to 12 bases. This CDR3 region has 14 residues. Per the germline V gene, CDR1 is SGHAT and CDR2 is FQNNGV. The CDR3 DNA is TGTGCCAGCAGCCCAACGGGTTCAAACACTGAAGCTTTCTTT. Its translation is CASSPTGSNTEAFF.

There are many counts of this clonotype. The chain couples TRBV2 to TRBJ2-7, with 10 nucleotides matching TRBD2. Trimming took 7 bases from V and 4 from J; bases not matched to a gene: 13. The CDR3 contains 16 residues. The germline gives CDR1 SNHLY, CDR2 FYNNEI. Here the CDR3 reads CASTRAPSGSKYEQYF. CDR3 coding DNA: TGTGCCAGCACCCGAGCCCCTAGCGGGAGTAAGTACGAGCAGTACTTC. The full variable domain, in which reference TRBV2 and TRBJ2-7 provide the parts outside the CDR3, is EPEVTQTPSHQVTQMGQEVILRCVPISNHLYFYWYRQILGQKVEFLVSFYNNEISEKSEIFDDQFSVERPDGSNFTLKIRSTKLEDSAMYFCASTRAPSGSKYEQYFGPGTRLTVT.

At least ten counts were recorded for this clonotype. The rearrangement links TRBV7-2 to TRBJ1-1, with D possibly matching TRBD1 (6 bases). Germline CDR1 SGHTA, CDR2 FQGNSA. This CDR3 is 13 amino acids long. V lost 7 bases, J lost 7 bases, and 16 bases lay in between. The DNA for the CDR3 is TGTGCCAGCATCCCACCCCAGGGGTTTGAAGCTTTCTTT. Its protein is CASIPPQGFEAFF.

This chain connects TRBV6-2 or TRBV6-3 to TRBJ2-1; 11 nucleotides agree with TRBD2. The CDR3 runs 13 residues. From germline, CDR1 is MNHEY and CDR2 SVGEGT. The V and J ends lost 8 bases and 7 bases, in that order; junction bases with no gene match: 4. Written as DNA, the CDR3 is TGTGCCAGCGTAACTAGCGGGAGAAATGAGCAGTTCTTC. Its protein is CASVTSGRNEQFF.

This clonotype was seen ten or more times. V is TRBV18 and J is TRBJ2-1; D is unresolved. Per the germline V gene, CDR1 is KGHSH and CDR2 is LQKENI. CDR3 length equals 14 residues. Trimming cost V 5 bases and J 2 bases, with 10 bases left between them. CDR3 sequence: CASSDTAAYNEQFF. For the CDR3, the DNA is TGTGCCAGCTCAGACACGGCGGCCTACAATGAGCAGTTCTTC.

This clonotype was seen many times. V is TRBV27 and J is TRBJ2-1, with D uncertain. CDR1 is MNHEY, CDR2 SMNVEV, per germline (reference sequence). This CDR3 spans 17 amino acids. The V end was cut by 4 bases, the J end by 7 bases, with 23 bases between. The CDR3 nucleotides read TGTGCCAGCAGTTCAACCCCGCAGCGCTTAGGGTTGAATGAGCAGTTCTTC. Its translation is CASSSTPQRLGLNEQFF.

This clonotype was picked up a small number of times. The V gene is TRBV11-2, the J gene TRBJ2-5, with D hard to call. The ends were cut back, 5 bases at V and 4 bases at J, with 14 bases in the middle. Germline V gives CDR1 SGHAT, CDR2 FQNNGV. This CDR3 region has 14 residues. The CDR3 DNA is TGTGCCAGCAGCCCGGGTTCGAACGTAGAGACCCAGTACTTC. Its protein is CASSPGSNVETQYF.

There are many counts of this clonotype. The chain uses TRBV4-1 and TRBJ2-7; D might be TRBD2 (6 bases). With 3 bases removed from V and 3 bases from J, the gap between germline ends came to 12 bases. In germline, CDR1 is MGHRA, CDR2 YSYEKL. The CDR3 spans 14 residues. The CDR3 protein is CASSQSYGGYEQYF. As DNA, the CDR3 is TGCGCCAGCAGCCAGTCCTACGGGGGCTACGAGCAGTACTTC.

This clonotype was seen a few times. CDR3 coding DNA: TGTGCCAGCAGTTCCGGGACGGACCAAGAGACCCAGTACTTC. It is translated as CASSSGTDQETQYF. The J gene is TRBJ2-5, the V gene TRBV12-3 or TRBV12-4, with D perhaps being TRBD1 or TRBD2 (5 bases each). The CDR3 contains 14 residues. V was trimmed by 4 bases and J by 0 bases, leaving 9 bases between them.

This clonotype was counted ten times or more. The CDR3 nucleotides read TGCAGCGTTATTAAAGAAAGCTCCTACAATGAGCAGTTCTTC. Its protein is CSVIKESSYNEQFF. V and J are TRBV29-1 and TRBJ2-1; D gene uncertain. V lost 5 bases, J lost 0 bases, and 11 bases lay in between. In germline, CDR1 is SQVTM, CDR2 ANQGSEA. CDR3 length: 14 amino acids.

Many counts were recorded for this clonotype. V is TRBV3-1 and J is TRBJ2-7; D ambiguous. Germline CDR1 LGHDT, CDR2 YNNKEL (reference sequence). Trimming took 5 bases from V and 4 from J, leaving 9 bases between them. This CDR3 is 12 amino acids long. CDR3 in DNA: TGTGCCAGCAGCTACGGGCCTTACGAGCAGTACTTC. Translating it yields CASSYGPYEQYF.

This clonotype was observed many times. The chain carries TRBV6-2 or TRBV6-3 and TRBJ2-7; no clear D. V was trimmed by 2 bases and J by 3 bases, leaving 14 bases between them. The CDR3 contains 15 residues. Per germline, CDR1 MNHEY and CDR2 SVGEGT. The CDR3 nucleotides read TGTGCCAGCAGTTACCCCGACGTCGGATTCTACGAGCAGTACTTC. It encodes CASSYPDVGFYEQYF.

Ten or more counts support this clonotype. The rearrangement uses TRBV28 and TRBJ2-3, with 10 bases lining up with TRBD2. V shed 6 bases, J shed 2 bases, and the junction held 8 bases outside the gene matches. This CDR3 has 16 amino acids. The germline gives CDR1 MDHEN, CDR2 SYDVKM. In DNA, the CDR3 is TGTGCCAGCAGGCCTACTAGCGGGAAATACACAGATACGCAGTATTTT. Its protein product is CASRPTSGKYTDTQYF.

This clonotype was seen ten or more times. The chain joins TRBV7-9 to TRBJ2-7, with 8 positions matching TRBD2. This CDR3 contains 15 residues. Germline-derived CDR1 and CDR2 are SEHNR and FQNEAQ (reference sequence). Germline trimming cut 3 bases from V and 2 bases from J; bases unmatched to any gene: 6. As DNA, the CDR3 is TGTGCCAGCAGCTTTGGACTAGCAGTCACCTACGAGCAGTACTTC. Its protein product is CASSFGLAVTYEQYF.

The sample holds many counts of this clonotype. The CDR3 protein is CASSLAHRGPEFF. CDR3 nucleotide sequence: TGTGCCAGCAGCTTAGCCCACAGGGGGCCGGAGTTCTTC. The chain has TRBV7-2 and TRBJ2-1; 9 nucleotides agree with TRBD1. This CDR3 is 13 amino acids long. Trimming at V came to 0 bases and at J to 14 bases, leaving 5 bases not matched to a gene. Germline CDR1 and CDR2: SGHTA and FQGNSA. Full variable domain (remainder filled in from reference TRBV7-2 and TRBJ2-1): GAGVSQSPSNKVTEKGKDVELRCDPISGHTALYWYRQSLGQGLEFLIYFQGNSAPDKSGLPSDRFSAERTGGSVSTLTIQRTQQEDSAVYLCASSLAHRGPEFFGPGTRLTVL.

This clonotype was observed a handful of times. CDR3: CASSLDLAERVGEQFF. The CDR3 DNA sequence: TGTGCCAGCAGCTTAGATCTAGCGGAGCGGGTGGGTGAGCAGTTCTTC. This rearrangement joins TRBV11-2 to TRBJ2-1, with 7 bases fitting TRBD2. Trimming took 0 bases from V and 9 from J; bases not matched to a gene: 11. Germline V gene data show CDR1 as SGHAT and CDR2 as FQNNGV. The length of the CDR3 is 16 residues. Full variable domain (remainder filled in from reference TRBV11-2 and TRBJ2-1): EAGVAQSPRYKIIEKRQSVAFWCNPISGHATLYWYQQILGQGPKLLIQFQNNGVVDDSQLPKDRFSAERLKGVDSTLKIQPAKLEDSAVYLCASSLDLAERVGEQFFGPGTRLTVL.